This TCR beta chain was retrieved from a study of PD-L1 blockade in urothelial cancer. In the study overall: Blood gave a median about 140,000 T cells.

Documented time point: pretreatment peripheral blood. Each PCR contained spiked-in synthetic TCR analog templates. Only in-frame clones appear in the TCRdb table, and some are missing; sequencing was by immunoSEQ multiplex PCR. Of roughly 77,000 clones detected, 80% to 85% appear once; the ten largest clones hold 8% to 10%. The CDR3 consists of 14 residues. Germline V gene sequence: CDR1 GTSNPN, CDR2 SVGIG (reference sequence). Losses at the gene ends were 4 bases for V and 3 bases for J; bases not matched to a gene: 5. The sequencing used PBMCs, collected around atezolizumab (anti-PD-L1) treatment. The chain combines TRBV30 with TRBJ1-4; 7 nucleotides line up with TRBD1. The origin of this receptor is a woman between 65 and 79 years old with urothelial cancer. The CDR3 reads CAWTDGTANEKLFF. The CDR3 bases are TGTGCCTGGACCGACGGGACAGCTAATGAAAAACTGTTTTTT.